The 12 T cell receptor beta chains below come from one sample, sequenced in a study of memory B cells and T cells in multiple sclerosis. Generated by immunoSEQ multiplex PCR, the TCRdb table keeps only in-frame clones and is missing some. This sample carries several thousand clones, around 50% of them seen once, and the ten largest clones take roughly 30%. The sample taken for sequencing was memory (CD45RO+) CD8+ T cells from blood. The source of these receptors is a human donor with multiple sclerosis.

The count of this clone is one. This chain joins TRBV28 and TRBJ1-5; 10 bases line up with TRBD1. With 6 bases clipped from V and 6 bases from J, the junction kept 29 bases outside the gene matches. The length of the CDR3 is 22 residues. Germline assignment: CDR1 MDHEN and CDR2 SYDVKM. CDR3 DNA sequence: TGTGCCAGCAGACCGACAGGGGGCGATTCTCCACAAGGTGTAGCGTGGGGTCAGCCCCAGCATTTT. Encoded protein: CASRPTGGDSPQGVAWGQPQHF.

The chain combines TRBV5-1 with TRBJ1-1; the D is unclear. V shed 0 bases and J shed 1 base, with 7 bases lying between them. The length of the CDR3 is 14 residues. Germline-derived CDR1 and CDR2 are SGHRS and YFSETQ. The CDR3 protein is CASSLVPSNTEAFF. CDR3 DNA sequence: TGCGCCAGCAGCTTGGTTCCGTCGAACACTGAAGCTTTCTTT.

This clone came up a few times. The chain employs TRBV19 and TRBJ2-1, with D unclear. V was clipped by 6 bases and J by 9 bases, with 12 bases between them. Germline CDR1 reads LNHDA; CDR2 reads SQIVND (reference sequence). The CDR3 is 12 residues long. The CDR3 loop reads CASSPNLSEQFF. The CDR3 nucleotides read TGTGCCAGTAGCCCCAACCTAAGTGAGCAGTTCTTC.

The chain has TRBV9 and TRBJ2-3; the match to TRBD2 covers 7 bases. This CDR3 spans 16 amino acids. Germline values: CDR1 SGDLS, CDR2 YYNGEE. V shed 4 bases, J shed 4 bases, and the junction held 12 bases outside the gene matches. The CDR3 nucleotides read TGTGCCAGCAGCCCATTCGCCAGCGGGGTCCCAGATACGCAGTATTTT. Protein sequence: CASSPFASGVPDTQYF.

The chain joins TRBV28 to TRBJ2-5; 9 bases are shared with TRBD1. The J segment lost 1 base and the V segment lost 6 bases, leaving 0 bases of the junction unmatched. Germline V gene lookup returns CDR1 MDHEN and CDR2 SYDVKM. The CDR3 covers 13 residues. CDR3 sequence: CASRGQGQETQYF. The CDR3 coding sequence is TGTGCCAGCAGGGGACAGGGCCAAGAGACCCAGTACTTC.

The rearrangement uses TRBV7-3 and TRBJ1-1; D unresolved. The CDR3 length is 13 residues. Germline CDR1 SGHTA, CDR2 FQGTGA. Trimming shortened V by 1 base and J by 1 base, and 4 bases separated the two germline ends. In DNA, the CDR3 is TGTGCCAGCAGCTTAATAGAGAACACTGAAGCTTTCTTT. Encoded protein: CASSLIENTEAFF.

The CDR3 loop is CASSRRGGASILGELFF. CDR3 DNA sequence: TGTGCCAGCAGCCGGCGGGGGGGCGCATCGATTCTCGGGGAGCTGTTTTTT. The V and J genes are TRBV9 and TRBJ2-2; 9 bases match TRBD2. CDR1 is SGDLS, CDR2 YYNGEE, per germline. V was pared by 4 bases and J by 7 bases, with 14 bases of the junction left unmatched. This CDR3 comprises 17 residues.

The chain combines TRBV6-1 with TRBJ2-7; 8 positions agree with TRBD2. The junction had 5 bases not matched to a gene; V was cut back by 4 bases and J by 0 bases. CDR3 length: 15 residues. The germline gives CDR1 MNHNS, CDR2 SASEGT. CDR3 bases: TGTGCCAGCAGTGTCGAGGCGGGGGGCTCCTACGAGCAGTACTTC. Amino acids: CASSVEAGGSYEQYF.

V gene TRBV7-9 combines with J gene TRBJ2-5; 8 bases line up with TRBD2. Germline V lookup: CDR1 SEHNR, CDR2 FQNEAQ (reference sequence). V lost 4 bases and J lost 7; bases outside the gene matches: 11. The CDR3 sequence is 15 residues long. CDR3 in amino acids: CASSSTSGTGGTQYF. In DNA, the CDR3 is TGTGCCAGCAGCTCTACTAGCGGAACCGGGGGGACCCAGTACTTC.

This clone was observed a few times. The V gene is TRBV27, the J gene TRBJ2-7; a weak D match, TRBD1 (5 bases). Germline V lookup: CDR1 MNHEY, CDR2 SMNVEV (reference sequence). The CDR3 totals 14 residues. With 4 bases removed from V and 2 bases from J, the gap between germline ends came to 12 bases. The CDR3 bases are TGTGCCAGCAGTTACGCCCAGGGAACCTACGAGCAGTACTTC. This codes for CASSYAQGTYEQYF.

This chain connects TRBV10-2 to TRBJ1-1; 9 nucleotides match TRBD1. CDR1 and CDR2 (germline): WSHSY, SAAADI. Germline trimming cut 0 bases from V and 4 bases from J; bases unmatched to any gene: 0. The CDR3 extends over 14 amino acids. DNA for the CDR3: TGCGCCAGCAGTGAGTCACAGGGGGCCACTGAAGCTTTCTTT. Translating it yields CASSESQGATEAFF.

The CDR3 loop is CASSSISGTRIRGGELFF. CDR3 nucleotide sequence: TGTGCCAGCAGCTCCATTTCCGGGACAAGGATCCGAGGTGGGGAGCTGTTTTTT. The chain links TRBV5-6 to TRBJ2-2; possibly TRBD1 for D (6 bases). V was cut by 3 bases and J by 8 bases, with 26 bases left in between. This CDR3 region has 18 residues. Germline CDR1 and CDR2: SGHDT and YYEEEE.